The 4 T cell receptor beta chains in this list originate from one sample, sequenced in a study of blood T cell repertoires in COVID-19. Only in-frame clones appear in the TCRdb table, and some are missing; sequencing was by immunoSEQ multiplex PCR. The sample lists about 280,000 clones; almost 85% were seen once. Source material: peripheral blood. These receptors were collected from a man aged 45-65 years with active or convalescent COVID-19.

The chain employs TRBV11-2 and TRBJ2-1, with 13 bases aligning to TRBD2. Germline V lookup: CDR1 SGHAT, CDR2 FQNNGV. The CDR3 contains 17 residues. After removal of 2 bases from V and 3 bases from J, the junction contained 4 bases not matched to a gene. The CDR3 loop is CASSLITSGRVYNEQFF. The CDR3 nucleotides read TGTGCCAGCAGCTTAATCACTAGCGGGAGGGTCTACAATGAGCAGTTCTTC.

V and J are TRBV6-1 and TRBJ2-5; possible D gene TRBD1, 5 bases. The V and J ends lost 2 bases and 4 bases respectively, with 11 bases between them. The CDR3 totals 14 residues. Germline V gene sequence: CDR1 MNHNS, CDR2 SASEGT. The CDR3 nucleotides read TGTGCCAGCAGTGAATTTCCAGGGCGAGAGACCCAGTACTTC. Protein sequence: CASSEFPGRETQYF.

This CDR3 reads CSALGQGSHEQYF. The DNA of the CDR3 is TGCAGCGCCCTAGGACAGGGGAGCCACGAGCAGTACTTC. V gene TRBV29-1 combines with J gene TRBJ2-7; 9 bases fit TRBD1. Germline V gene lookup returns CDR1 SQVTM and CDR2 ANQGSEA. Trimming at V came to 7 bases and at J to 5 bases, leaving 9 bases not matched to a gene. The length of the CDR3 is 13 residues.

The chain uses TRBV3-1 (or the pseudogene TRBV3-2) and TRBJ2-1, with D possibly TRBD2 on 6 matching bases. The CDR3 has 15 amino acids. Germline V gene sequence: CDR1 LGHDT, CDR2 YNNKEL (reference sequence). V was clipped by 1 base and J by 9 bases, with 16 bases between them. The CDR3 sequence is CASSQAQLAVREQFF. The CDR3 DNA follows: TGTGCCAGCAGCCAAGCTCAACTAGCCGTCCGTGAGCAGTTCTTC.